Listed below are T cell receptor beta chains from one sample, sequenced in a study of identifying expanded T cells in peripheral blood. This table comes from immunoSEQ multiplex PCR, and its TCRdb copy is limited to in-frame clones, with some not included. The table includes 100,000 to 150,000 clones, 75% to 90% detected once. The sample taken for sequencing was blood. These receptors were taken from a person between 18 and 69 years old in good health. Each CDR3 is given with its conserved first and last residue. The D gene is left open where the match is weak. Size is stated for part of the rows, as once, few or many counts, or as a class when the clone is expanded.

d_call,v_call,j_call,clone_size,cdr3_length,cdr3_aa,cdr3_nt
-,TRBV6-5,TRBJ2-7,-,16,CASSYSRGVLSYEQYF,TGTGCCAGCAGTTACTCGAGGGGTGTCCTCTCCTACGAGCAGTACTTC
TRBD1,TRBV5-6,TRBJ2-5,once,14,CASSHDRAGETQYF,TGTGCCAGCAGCCACGACAGGGCCGGGGAGACCCAGTACTTC
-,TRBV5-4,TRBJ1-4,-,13,CASSLSGDEKLFF,TGTGCCAGCAGCTTATCAGGGGACGAAAAACTGTTTTTT
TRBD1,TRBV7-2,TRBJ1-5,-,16,CASSLRTGDSNQPQHF,TGTGCCAGCAGCTTACGAACAGGGGATAGCAATCAGCCCCAGCATTTT
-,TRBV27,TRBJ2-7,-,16,CASSLRTLEPKYEQYF,TGTGCCAGCAGTCTCCGGACACTCGAGCCGAAGTACGAGCAGTACTTC
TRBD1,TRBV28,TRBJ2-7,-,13,CASRTGGIYEQYF,TGTGCCAGCAGAACAGGGGGAATCTACGAGCAGTACTTC
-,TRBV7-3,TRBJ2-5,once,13,CASSLQREETQYF,TGTGCCAGCAGCTTACAGCGGGAAGAGACCCAGTACTTC
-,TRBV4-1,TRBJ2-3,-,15,CASSQEEPSVDTQYF,TGCGCCAGCAGCCAAGAAGAGCCTTCCGTGGATACGCAGTATTTT
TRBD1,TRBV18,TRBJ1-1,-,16,CASSEYTGGQNTEAFF,TGTGCCAGCTCAGAGTATACAGGGGGCCAGAACACTGAAGCTTTCTTT
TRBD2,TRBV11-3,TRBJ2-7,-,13,CASSLAGGNEQYF,TGTGCCAGCAGCTTAGCGGGGGGAAACGAGCAGTACTTC
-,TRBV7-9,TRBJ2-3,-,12,CASSSWGVTQYF,TGTGCCAGCAGCTCCTGGGGAGTTACGCAGTATTTT
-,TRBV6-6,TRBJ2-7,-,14,CASNRQASSYEQYF,TGTGCCAGCAACCGACAGGCCAGCTCCTACGAGCAGTACTTC
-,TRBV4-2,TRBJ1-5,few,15,CASSQGGVSNQPQHF,TGTGCCAGCAGCCAGGGCGGGGTGAGCAATCAGCCCCAGCATTTT
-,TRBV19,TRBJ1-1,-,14,CASRRTVGSTEAFF,TGTGCCAGTAGGCGGACAGTCGGGAGCACTGAAGCTTTCTTT
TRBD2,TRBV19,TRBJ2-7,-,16,CASSGRGSGISYEQYF,TGTGCCAGTAGTGGCCGCGGTAGCGGGATATCCTACGAGCAGTACTTC
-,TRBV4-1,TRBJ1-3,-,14,CASSDQGVRNTIYF,TGCGCCAGCAGCGATCAGGGAGTGAGAAACACCATATATTTT
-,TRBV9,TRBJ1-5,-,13,CASSVGGQGPQHF,TGTGCCAGCAGCGTCGGCGGTCAAGGGCCCCAGCATTTT
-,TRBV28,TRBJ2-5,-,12,CASSRSQETQYF,TGTGCCAGCAGTCGGTCCCAAGAGACCCAGTACTTC
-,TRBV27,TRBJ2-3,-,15,CASSPDSGWGDTQYF,TGTGCCAGCAGCCCCGATTCTGGGTGGGGAGATACGCAGTATTTT
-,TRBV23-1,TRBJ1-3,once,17,CASSQSSAAFSGNTIYF,TGCGCCAGCAGTCAATCTTCGGCCGCCTTCTCTGGAAACACCATATATTTT
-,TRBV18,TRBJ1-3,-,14,CASSPGTPGNTIYF,TGTGCCAGCTCACCTGGTACGCCTGGAAACACCATATATTTT
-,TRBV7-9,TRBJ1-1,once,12,CASSLAGRAAFF,TGTGCCAGCAGCTTAGCGGGCAGGGCGGCTTTCTTT
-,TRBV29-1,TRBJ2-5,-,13,CSVERLILETQYF,TGCAGCGTTGAGAGACTAATTCTGGAGACCCAGTACTTC
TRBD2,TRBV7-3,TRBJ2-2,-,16,CASSPRLAGGTGELFF,TGTGCCAGCAGCCCCCGACTAGCGGGAGGAACCGGGGAGCTGTTTTTT
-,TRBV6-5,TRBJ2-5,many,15,CASSYSSGTEETQYF,TGTGCCAGCAGTTACTCGTCAGGTACCGAGGAGACCCAGTACTTC
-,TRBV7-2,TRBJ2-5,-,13,CASRQWQEETQYF,TGTGCCTCCCGACAGTGGCAGGAAGAGACCCAGTACTTC
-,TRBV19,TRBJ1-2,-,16,CASSILRAAANYGYTF,TGTGCCAGTAGTATCCTCCGGGCCGCAGCTAACTATGGCTACACCTTC
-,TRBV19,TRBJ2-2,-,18,CASSILFAASTNTGELFF,TGTGCCAGTAGTATACTGTTTGCGGCCAGCACGAACACCGGGGAGCTGTTTTTT
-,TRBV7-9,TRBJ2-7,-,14,CASSLAGDTYEQYF,TGTGCCAGCAGCTTAGCGGGGGACACCTACGAGCAGTACTTC
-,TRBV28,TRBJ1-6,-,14,CASLEAEHNSPLHF,TGTGCCAGCCTAGAGGCAGAACATAATTCACCCCTCCACTTT
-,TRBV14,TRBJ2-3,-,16,CASSHAFYGDRYTQYF,TGTGCCAGCAGCCACGCCTTTTATGGGGATCGTTATACGCAGTATTTT
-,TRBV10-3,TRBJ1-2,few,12,CATYLANYGYTF,TGTGCCACCTATCTAGCTAACTATGGCTACACCTTC
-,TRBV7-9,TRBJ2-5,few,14,CASSHATHQETQYF,TGTGCCAGCAGCCACGCAACACATCAAGAGACCCAGTACTTC
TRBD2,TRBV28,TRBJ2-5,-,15,CASSSRLAEEETQYF,TGTGCCAGCAGTTCCCGACTAGCCGAGGAAGAGACCCAGTACTTC
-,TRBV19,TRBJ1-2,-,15,CASRNYRALDYGYTF,TGTGCCAGTAGAAATTACAGGGCCCTCGACTATGGCTACACCTTC
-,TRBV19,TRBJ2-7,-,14,CASSMGAASYEQYF,TGTGCCAGTAGTATGGGAGCCGCCTCCTACGAGCAGTACTTC
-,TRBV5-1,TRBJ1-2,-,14,CASSLDRPQYGYTF,TGCGCCAGCAGCTTAGACAGGCCCCAATATGGCTACACCTTC
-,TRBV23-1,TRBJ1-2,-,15,CASRSIGGRDWGYTF,TGCGCCAGCAGGTCAATTGGGGGCCGGGATTGGGGCTACACCTTC
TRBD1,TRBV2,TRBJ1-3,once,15,CASRGDSFISNTIYF,TGTGCCAGCAGGGGGGACAGCTTTATCAGCAACACCATATATTTT
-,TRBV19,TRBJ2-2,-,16,CASHPGWHSDTGELFF,TGTGCCAGTCATCCAGGGTGGCACTCGGACACCGGGGAGCTGTTTTTT
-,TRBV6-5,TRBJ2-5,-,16,CASSSGDQNWRETQYF,TGTGCCAGCAGTTCCGGGGACCAAAATTGGCGAGAGACCCAGTACTTC
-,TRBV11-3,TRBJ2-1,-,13,CASSLGQNNEQFF,TGTGCCAGCAGCTTAGGGCAGAACAATGAGCAGTTCTTC